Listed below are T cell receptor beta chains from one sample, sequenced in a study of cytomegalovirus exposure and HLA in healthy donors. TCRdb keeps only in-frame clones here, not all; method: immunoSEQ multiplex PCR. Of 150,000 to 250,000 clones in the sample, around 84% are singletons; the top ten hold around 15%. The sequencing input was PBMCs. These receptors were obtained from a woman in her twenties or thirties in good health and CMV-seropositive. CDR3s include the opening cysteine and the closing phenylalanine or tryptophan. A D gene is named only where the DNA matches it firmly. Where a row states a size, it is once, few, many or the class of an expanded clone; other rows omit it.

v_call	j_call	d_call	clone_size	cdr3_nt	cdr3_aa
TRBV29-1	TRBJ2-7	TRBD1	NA	TGCAGCGTTGCCCAGGGGGCGAGTGAGCAGTACTTC	CSVAQGASEQYF
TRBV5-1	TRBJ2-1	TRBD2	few	TGCGCCAGCAGCACACCTAGCGGGAGGGCCGGGGATGAGCAGTTCTTC	CASSTPSGRAGDEQFF
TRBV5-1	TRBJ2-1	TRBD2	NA	TGCGCCAGCAGCAGTTCCGGGACTAGCAAGGACCCCTCCTACAATGAGCAGTTCTTC	CASSSSGTSKDPSYNEQFF
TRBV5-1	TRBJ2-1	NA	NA	TGCGCCAGCAGCTTCACGGGAGTTGATGAGCAGTTCTTC	CASSFTGVDEQFF
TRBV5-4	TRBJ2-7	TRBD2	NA	TGTGCCAGCAGCTCTCACGGACTAGCGGATCCCTACGAGCAGTACTTC	CASSSHGLADPYEQYF
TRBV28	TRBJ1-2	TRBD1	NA	TGTGCCAGCAGTTTCACAGGGGCGGAATGGGGCTACACCTTC	CASSFTGAEWGYTF
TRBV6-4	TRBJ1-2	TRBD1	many	TGTGCCAGCAGTGAAGGGACAGACTCTAACTATGGCTACACCTTC	CASSEGTDSNYGYTF
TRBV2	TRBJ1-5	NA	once	TGTGCCAGCAGTGAAGACTCCATAGGGGTTGGCAATCAGCCCCAGCATTTT	CASSEDSIGVGNQPQHF
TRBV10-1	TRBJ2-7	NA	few	TGCGCCAGCAGGTGCTCCACAGTACACGAGCAGTACTTC	CASRCSTVHEQYF
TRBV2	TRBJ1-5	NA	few	TGTGCCAGCAGTGAAGACGGACTTGGGGATCAGCCCCAGCATTTT	CASSEDGLGDQPQHF
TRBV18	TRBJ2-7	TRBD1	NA	TGTGCCAGCTCACCGGGACAGGGGGCCGACGGCGAGCAGTACTTC	CASSPGQGADGEQYF
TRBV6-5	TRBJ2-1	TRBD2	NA	TGTGCCAGCAGCCTTAGCGGGAGCGAACTCAATGAGCAGTTCTTC	CASSLSGSELNEQFF
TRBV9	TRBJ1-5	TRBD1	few	TGTGCCAGCAGCGAGGGACAGTATAGCAATCAGCCCCAGCATTTT	CASSEGQYSNQPQHF
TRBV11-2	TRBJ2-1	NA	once	TGTGCCAGCAGCTCCGCGGGGAGACGGCTCCTTCGCAACAATGAGCAGTTCTTC	CASSSAGRRLLRNNEQFF
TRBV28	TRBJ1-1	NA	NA	TGTGCCAGCAGTCCTTTCAGGGGCACTGAAGCTTTCTTT	CASSPFRGTEAFF